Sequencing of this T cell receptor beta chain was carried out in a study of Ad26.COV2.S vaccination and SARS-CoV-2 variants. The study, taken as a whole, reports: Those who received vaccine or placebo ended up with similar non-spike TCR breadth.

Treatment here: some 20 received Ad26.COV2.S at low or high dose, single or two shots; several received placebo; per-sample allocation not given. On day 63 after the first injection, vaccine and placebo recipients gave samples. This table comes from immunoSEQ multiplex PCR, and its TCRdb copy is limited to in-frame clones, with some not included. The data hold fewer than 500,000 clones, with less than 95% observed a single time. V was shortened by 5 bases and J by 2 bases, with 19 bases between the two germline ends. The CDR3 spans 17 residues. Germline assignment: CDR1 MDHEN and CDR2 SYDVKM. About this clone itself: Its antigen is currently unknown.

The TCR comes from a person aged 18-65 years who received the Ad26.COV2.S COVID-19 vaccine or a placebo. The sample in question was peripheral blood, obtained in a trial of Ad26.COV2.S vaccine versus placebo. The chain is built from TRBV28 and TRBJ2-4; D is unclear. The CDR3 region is CASSTKNIALSKNIQYF. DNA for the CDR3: TGTGCCAGCAGTACCAAGAATATAGCCTTGTCCAAAAACATTCAGTACTTC.